Given below is one T cell receptor beta chain in context. Its antigen remains unknown. This record comes from a study of vaccination effects on CD4 cells after COVID-19. Across the whole study: The median interval between the second dose and post-vaccine sampling was 72 days.

Trimming took 0 bases from V and 3 from J, leaving 9 bases between them. From germline, CDR1 is SGHRS and CDR2 YFSETQ. The length of the CDR3 is 14 residues. Before any sequencing was done, the ViraFEST assay used viral peptide pools to expand antigen-specific CD4+ T cells. Subsequent to 10 days of culture, CD4+ T cells were isolated. The vaccine given was either BNT162b2 or mRNA-1273, in two doses. A density of about 2.2 million PBMC per well was used; these cells were cultured with around 10 IU/ml IL-2 and about 9.4 ug/ml peptides. IL-2 medium supplanted half the medium on days 3 and 7. Overall study findings and caveats: Infection-derived and vaccine-derived clones contracted markedly late after vaccination.

Only in-frame clones appear in the TCRdb table, and some are missing; sequencing was by immunoSEQ multiplex PCR. The sample has tens of thousands of clones, over 70% seen once. This sample comprised CD4+ T cells from PBMCs cultured with HCoV-229E spike peptides, obtained after COVID-19 vaccination. The origin of this receptor is a human donor who received a COVID-19 vaccine. The chain uses TRBV5-1 and TRBJ1-2; D gene ambiguous. Here the CDR3 reads CASSLVGGDYGYTF. The DNA for the CDR3 is TGCGCCAGCAGCTTGGTAGGCGGGGACTATGGCTACACCTTC. The full variable domain, rest sourced from reference TRBV5-1 and TRBJ1-2, is KAGVTQTPRYLIKTRGQQVTLSCSPISGHRSVSWYQQTPGQGLQFLFEYFSETQRNKGNFPGRFSGRQFSNSRSEMNVSTLELGDSALYLCASSLVGGDYGYTFGSGTRLTVV.